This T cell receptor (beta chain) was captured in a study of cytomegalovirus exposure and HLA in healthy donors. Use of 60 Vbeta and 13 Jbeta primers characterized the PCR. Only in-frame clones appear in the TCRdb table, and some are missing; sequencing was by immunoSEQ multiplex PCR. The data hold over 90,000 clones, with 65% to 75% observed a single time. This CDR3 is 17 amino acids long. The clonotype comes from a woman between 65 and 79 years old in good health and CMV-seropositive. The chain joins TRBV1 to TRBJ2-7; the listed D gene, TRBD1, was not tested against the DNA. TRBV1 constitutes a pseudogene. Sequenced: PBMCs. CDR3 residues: CTSSPKPQGSTSYEQYF. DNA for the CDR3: TGCACCAGCAGCCCGAAACCCCAGGGATCGACGTCCTACGAGCAGTACTTC.